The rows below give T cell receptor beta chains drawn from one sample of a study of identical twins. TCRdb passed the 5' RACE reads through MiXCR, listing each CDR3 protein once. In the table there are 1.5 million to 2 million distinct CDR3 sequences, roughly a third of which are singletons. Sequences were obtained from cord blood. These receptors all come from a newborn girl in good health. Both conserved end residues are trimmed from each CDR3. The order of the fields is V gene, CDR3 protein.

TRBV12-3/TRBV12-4,ASSLDLLGDQPQH
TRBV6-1,ASSASSGTPDTQY
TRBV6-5,ASSYSSGLASYEQY
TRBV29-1,SVGGGNEQY
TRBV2,ASSGGGDYEQY
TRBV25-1,ASSGQGDFYNEQF
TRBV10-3,AISESGNEKLF
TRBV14,ASSQDLGGHGTEAF
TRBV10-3,AISDFRDGLNEKLF
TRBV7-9,ASSLEPTGAEAF
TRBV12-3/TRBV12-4,ASSFAGALAF
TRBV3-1,ASSRTSTEQF
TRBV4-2,ASSHGRNTEAF
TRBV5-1,ASSLDGSGAWDEQF
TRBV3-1,ASSQGGHGNEQF
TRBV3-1,ASRPSTGGHTQY
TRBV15,ATSSPGTGSYNEQF